The present TCR beta chain was sequenced within a study of regulatory dendritic cells for organ transplantation (dated by TCRdb to about 2017). About the full investigation: Regulatory dendritic cells were generated from monocytes cultured with vitamin D3 on days 0 and 4 and IL-10 on day 4. On day 6, LPS was added to the DC cultures to test how the DCs responded to a strong maturation-inducing agent. The TCRbeta repertoires of sorted naive and memory CD4+ and CD8+ T cells were sequenced before and after allostimulation with regulatory or mature dendritic cells. What the work shows at the level of the full study, not this receptor alone: In both subjects, allostimulation led to expansion of memory CD8+ clones, though the expansion induced by regulatory dendritic cells appeared to be more limited than that induced by mature dendritic cells. Only a couple of subjects were sequenced, and considerable between-individual heterogeneity in the alloreactive memory CD8+ T cell pool was noted by the authors. Of the resting subsets, the one holding the most alloreactive TCR clonotypes was memory CD8+ T cells. Naive CD4+ and CD8+ T cells showed highly diverse repertoires, whereas memory cells were less diverse and memory CD8+ cells were the most oligoclonal.

Via the germline V gene (reference sequence), CDR1 is SEHNR and CDR2 FQNEAQ. Unmatched junction bases come to 9, with V trimmed by 4 bases and J by 9 bases. From the cysteine up to the phenylalanine, the CDR3 has a length of 15 residues. Only the CDR3 DNA stays, 45 bases, in frame from base 1. TCRbeta CDR3 regions were amplified by multiplexed two-step PCR using Vbeta-specific forward primers and Jbeta-specific reverse primers. TCRbeta libraries were sequenced on an Illumina instrument through the immunoSEQ service. The study's processing was this. V, D and J genes were assigned using IMGT annotation, and counts were corrected for multiplex PCR bias using synthetic CDR3 analogues. In the immunoSEQ Analyzer, repertoire clonality was calculated as one minus the normalized Shannon entropy. Whether a clone counted as expanded was decided by Fisher's exact test with Benjamini-Hochberg false discovery rate control and a two-tailed cutoff of P<0.01. TCRdb took over this immuneACCESS table, retaining in-frame rearrangements with V and J assigned. Such tables are incomplete; in checked studies, under half of the missing clones stem from an unresolved V gene, and the remainder is unexplained. V and J calls and clone size are given by that table; D and trimming were obtained from the DNA. The sample table records about 12,000 clones; 79% of these occur just once. Around 1% of the sample lies in the top ten.

Sorted T cell subsets were CFSE-labeled and co-cultured for around five days with allogeneic regulatory or mature dendritic cells at a 1:10 DC:T ratio. FACS was used to sort naive T cells as CD45RA+ cells and memory T cells as CD45RO+ CD4+ or CD8+ cells. T cells for TCR sequencing came from two healthy control subjects. The Qiagen DNeasy Blood & Tissue Kit was used to extract genomic DNA. With respect to this clone: What this receptor recognizes is not known. No base quality values were provided; no much bigger clone lies one nucleotide off.

The rearranged segments are TRBV7-9 and TRBJ1-6, with 7 bases matching TRBD1. Sequenced material: naive CD8+ T cells from blood cultured with regulatory dendritic cells. The cell subset or site label, read with the paper, signifies: CD45RA+ naive T cells. The receptor comes from a human donor in good health. The sequence in DNA is TGTGCCAGCAGCTCATTAACAGGGGTAGGTTCACCCCTCCACTTT. The translation is CASSSLTGVGSPLHF.